The clone carrying this TCR beta chain came up many times. Its matching antigen is unknown. These data are taken from a study of T-cell reconstitution after alpha-beta-depleted transplantation in children. Unique molecular identifiers were incorporated during preparation of the TCRbeta library. TCRdb reanalysed the PCR reads using MiXCR and keeps one entry per CDR3 protein. Of 490,000 or so distinct CDR3 sequences listed, roughly a tenth are singletons. Whole-study results and caveats: T-cell counts and diversity were attributed mostly to newly produced T cells one year after transplant. Where some patients showed high TCRbeta diversity at day 60, it came from recipient T cells and thymic progenitors that had survived. The study reportedly traced alpha-beta T cells about two months after transplant to several hundred expanded graft clones.

The CDR3 has 14 amino acids. Germline-derived CDR1 and CDR2 are DFQATT and SNEGSKA (reference sequence). The V end lost 1 base, the J end lost 8 bases, and 15 bases lay between the germline ends. The clonotype comes from a child aged 2 to 10 with inherited bone marrow failure, due to receive a stem cell transplant. The genes are TRBV20-1 and TRBJ2-4; either TRBD1 or TRBD2 may fit D (5 bases each). The sequences come from PBMCs, collected before TCRalphabeta/CD19-depleted stem cell transplant. Here the CDR3 DNA reads TGCAGTGCTAGAGGGGGTGGGGACGCGGACATTCAGTACTTC. Protein sequence: CSARGGGDADIQYF.